Following are 18 T cell receptor beta chains from one sample sequenced in a study of a mutant IDH1 vaccine in newly diagnosed glioma. For these TCRs, the target antigens are not known. The data were produced by immunoSEQ multiplex PCR, yet TCRdb's version contains in-frame clones alone and is incomplete. Of fewer than 65,000 clones in the sample, 75% to 90% are singletons; the top ten hold about 6%. The time point denotes: week 11, during vaccination. The investigators gave 300 ug of mutant IDH1 20-mer peptide in each vaccine dose, together with topical imiquimod. The starting material was PBMCs, obtained from a glioma patient whose treatment included an IDH1 peptide vaccine. The receptor source for this set is a man in his forties or fifties with glioma.

The chain has TRBV7-8 and TRBJ2-7, with TRBD1 identical over 9 bases. The CDR3 length is 14 residues. CDR1 and CDR2 (germline): SGHVS, FQNEAQ. After removal of 5 bases from V and 4 bases from J, the junction contained 6 bases not matched to a gene. CDR3: CASSPRTGAYEQYF. The CDR3 DNA sequence: TGTGCCAGCAGCCCGAGGACAGGGGCGTACGAGCAGTACTTC.

This sequence joins TRBV30 and TRBJ1-1; D remains unclear. Germline CDR1 reads GTSNPN; CDR2 reads SVGIG (reference sequence). The germline V and J ends were trimmed by 2 bases and 4 bases, with 11 bases remaining between them. The CDR3 covers 13 residues. The CDR3 is CAWSPRRGTEAFF. In DNA form, the CDR3 reads TGTGCCTGGAGTCCCCGTCGGGGCACTGAAGCTTTCTTT.

The V and J genes are TRBV25-1 and TRBJ2-7; TRBD1 aligns across 8 bases. Germline loops: CDR1 MGHDK, CDR2 SYGVNS. CDR3 length: 13 amino acids. The junction had 6 bases not matched to a gene; V was cut back by 4 bases and J by 7 bases. The CDR3 sequence is CASSGGTGREQYF. CDR3 DNA: TGTGCCAGCAGTGGGGGGACAGGAAGGGAGCAGTACTTC.

The V call is TRBV5-1, the J call TRBJ2-7, with TRBD2 matching over 11 bases. The length of the CDR3 is 14 residues. Germline V lookup: CDR1 SGHRS, CDR2 YFSETQ. The junction had 8 bases not matched to a gene; V was cut back by 7 bases and J by 5 bases. The CDR3 here is CASGIAGGTDEQYF. The CDR3 nucleotides read TGCGCCAGCGGGATAGCGGGAGGGACCGACGAGCAGTACTTC.

The CDR3 loop is CASAESSAIHSPLHF. In nucleotides, the CDR3 is TGTGCCAGCGCGGAGTCGTCGGCTATTCATTCACCCCTCCACTTT. J is TRBJ1-6 and V is TRBV18; D is ambiguous. In germline, CDR1 is KGHSH, CDR2 LQKENI. V lost 8 bases and J 8 bases, leaving 19 bases between the germline ends. The CDR3 is 15 amino acids.

This clone appeared a few times. The V gene is TRBV7-2, the J gene TRBJ1-6; the D is unclear. There are 12 residues in the CDR3. The V and J ends lost 4 bases and 6 bases respectively, with 4 bases between them. Germline V gene sequence: CDR1 SGHTA, CDR2 FQGNSA. The CDR3 spells CASSSINSPLHF. CDR3 DNA: TGTGCCAGCAGCTCTATTAATTCACCCCTCCACTTT.

J is TRBJ2-5 and V is TRBV19; either TRBD1 or TRBD2 may fit D (5 bases each). This CDR3 spans 14 amino acids. V was shortened by 5 bases and J by 4 bases, with 14 bases between the two germline ends. In germline, CDR1 is LNHDA, CDR2 SQIVND (reference sequence). This chain's CDR3 is CASSGTWGGETQYF. In DNA, the CDR3 is TGTGCCAGTAGTGGGACCTGGGGTGGAGAGACCCAGTACTTC.

The rearrangement joins TRBV18 to TRBJ2-5; D is perhaps TRBD1 (5 bases). Trimming removed 3 bases from V and 5 bases from J, with 13 bases in between. Germline V gene lookup returns CDR1 KGHSH and CDR2 LQKENI. The CDR3 has 14 residues. The CDR3 sequence: CASSPNTAGETQYF. The CDR3 DNA sequence: TGTGCCAGCTCACCTAACACGGCAGGGGAGACCCAGTACTTC.

The V call is TRBV5-1, the J call TRBJ1-3; D unresolved. The CDR3 is 14 residues long. The germline V and J ends were trimmed by 0 bases and 0 bases, with 4 bases remaining between them. The V gene's germline CDR1 is SGHRS and CDR2 YFSETQ. For the CDR3, the DNA is TGCGCCAGCAGCTTGGACAACTCTGGAAACACCATATATTTT. Translated, it gives CASSLDNSGNTIYF.

This clone was observed a handful of times. This rearrangement joins TRBV4-1 to TRBJ1-5; weak D call: TRBD1 (6 bases). The V gene's germline CDR1 is MGHRA and CDR2 YSYEKL. This CDR3 has 15 amino acids. V was trimmed by 4 bases and J by 6 bases, leaving 16 bases between them. Written as DNA, the CDR3 is TGCGCCAGCAGCCCCATGGCGGGGGGCAGTCAGCCCCAGCATTTT. Protein product: CASSPMAGGSQPQHF.

V gene TRBV18 combines with J gene TRBJ2-7; tentatively, D is TRBD1 (6 bases). Germline V gene lookup returns CDR1 KGHSH and CDR2 LQKENI. V lost 1 base and J lost 2, with 12 bases in between. The CDR3 is made up of 15 amino acids. CDR3 nucleotide sequence: TGTGCCAGCTCACCACTGACAGGCGAACCCTACGAGCAGTACTTC. This sequence encodes CASSPLTGEPYEQYF.

The rearrangement links TRBV4-1 to TRBJ2-7; D remains ambiguous. CDR1 and CDR2 from the germline V gene are MGHRA and YSYEKL. The CDR3 length is 15 residues. V was shortened by 4 bases and J by 3 bases, with 16 bases between the two germline ends. CDR3: CASSLYVVADYEQYF. The CDR3, as DNA: TGCGCCAGCAGCCTTTACGTAGTCGCAGACTACGAGCAGTACTTC.

The chain is built from TRBV7-2 and TRBJ2-7; D uncertain. Germline CDR1 and CDR2: SGHTA and FQGNSA. The CDR3 extends over 12 amino acids. The V gene lost 5 bases and the J gene lost 7 bases, with 12 bases spanning the gap. CDR3 nucleotide sequence: TGTGCCAGCAGCCTAAGGCCTGTGGAGCAGTACTTC. Translated: CASSLRPVEQYF.

The rearrangement joins TRBV4-2 to TRBJ2-7, with TRBD1 matching over 7 bases. With V trimmed by 3 bases and J by 4 bases, 3 bases remained unmatched. The CDR3 runs 13 residues. Germline V gene lookup returns CDR1 LGHNA and CDR2 YNFKEQ. Here the CDR3 DNA reads TGTGCCAGCAGCCAGTCAGGGGGATACGAGCAGTACTTC. It specifies CASSQSGGYEQYF.

This clone was detected only a few times. An end of the junction does not agree with germline; a read error may underlie this. The chain links TRBV29-1 to TRBJ1-1; D unclear. This CDR3 spans 11 amino acids. Germline V gene lookup returns CDR1 SQVTM and CDR2 ANQGSEA. CDR3 sequence reads: CSAESNTEAFF. The CDR3 DNA is TGCAGCGCTGAATCGAACACTGAAGCTTTCTTT. The variable domain in full, completed from reference TRBV29-1 and TRBJ1-1, reads SAVISQKPSRDICQRGTSLTIQCQVDSQVTMMFWYRQQPGQSLTLIATANQGSEATYESGFVIDKFPISRPNLTFSTLTVSNMSPEDSSIYLCSAESNTEAFFGQGTRLTVV.

The CDR3 DNA reads as TGTGCCAGCAGCTTAGGGAGGGACAGTAAAGATGAGCAGTTCTTC. The encoded protein is CASSLGRDSKDEQFF. The V call is TRBV7-9, the J call TRBJ2-1, with D possibly TRBD1 on 7 matching bases. V was pared by 1 base and J by 8 bases, with 15 bases between. The CDR3 consists of 15 residues. Germline values: CDR1 SEHNR, CDR2 FQNEAQ (reference sequence).

CDR3 loop: CSVVGADGYTF. As DNA, the CDR3 is TGCAGCGTTGTGGGGGCGGATGGCTACACCTTC. The chain combines TRBV29-1 with TRBJ1-2, with D possibly TRBD1 on 6 matching bases. The CDR3 is 11 residues long. The germline CDR1 and CDR2 sequences are SQVTM and ANQGSEA. With 4 bases removed from V and 6 bases from J, the gap between germline ends came to 9 bases.

The genes are TRBV7-2 and TRBJ2-7; D is unclear. From germline, CDR1 is SGHTA and CDR2 FQGNSA. V shed 5 bases and J shed 1 base, with 3 bases lying between them. The CDR3 spans 11 residues. In DNA form, the CDR3 reads TGTGCCAGCAGCCATTCCTACGAGCAGTACTTC. This translates into CASSHSYEQYF.